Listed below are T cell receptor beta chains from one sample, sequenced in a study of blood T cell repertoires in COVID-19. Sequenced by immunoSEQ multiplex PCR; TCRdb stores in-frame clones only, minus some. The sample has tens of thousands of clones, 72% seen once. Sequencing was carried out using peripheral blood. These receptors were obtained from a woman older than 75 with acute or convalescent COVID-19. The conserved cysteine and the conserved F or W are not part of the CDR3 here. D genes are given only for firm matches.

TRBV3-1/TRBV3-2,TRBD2,ASSQDRGSRNIQY
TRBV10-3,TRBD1,AISDREQETQY
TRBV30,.,AWAQGPEAF
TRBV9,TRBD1,ASSVRGGTGSDEQF
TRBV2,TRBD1,ASSRGWDGYT
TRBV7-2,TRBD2,ASSLQVAGEETQY
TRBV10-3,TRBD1,AISRDRGGTGELF
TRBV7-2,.,ASSQQGWEQF
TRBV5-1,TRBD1,ASSPMGQDYGYT
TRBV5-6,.,ASSKGLIETQY
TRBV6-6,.,ASTPVEGINSPLH
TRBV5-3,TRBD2,ARSSRTSGGRRQY
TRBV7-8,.,ASSGSRGGEQF
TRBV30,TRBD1,AWDVLAGTGVYGYT
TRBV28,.,ASLEASSYEQY
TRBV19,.,ASSTQSGYNEQF
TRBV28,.,ASSLSNGVSGYT
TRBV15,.,ATSRDRFQETQY
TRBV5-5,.,ASSLAGGGGGYT
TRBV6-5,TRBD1,ASSYRQGGYGYT
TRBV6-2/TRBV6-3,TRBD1,ASSYAGGRYGYT
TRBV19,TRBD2,ASRLAAFSYEQY
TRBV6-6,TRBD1,ASSQSGTGALLYGYT
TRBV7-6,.,ASSLAGQITTGELF
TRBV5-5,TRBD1,ASSFGSGQGSYEQY
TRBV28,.,ASSSFQGLRLRAF
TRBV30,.,AWSFGNQPQH
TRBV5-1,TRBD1,ASSLARTGGQETQY
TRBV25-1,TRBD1,ASSTHRRGQGGYEQY
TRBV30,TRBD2,AWSRGGYYEQY
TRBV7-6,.,ASSLWWAGGKNEQF
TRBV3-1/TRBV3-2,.,ASSRGTNEQF
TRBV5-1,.,ASSSQPTDTQY
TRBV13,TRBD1,ASSLGTGMSSPLH
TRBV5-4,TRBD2,ASSPLAGGTDTQY
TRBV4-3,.,ASSQDSWGPYTGELF
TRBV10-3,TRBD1,AISGGTGGLDTEAF
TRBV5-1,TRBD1,ASSSSGTGTDKLF
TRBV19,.,ASKQGPAPGEQF
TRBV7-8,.,ASSLTPPWNPGRGTKQF
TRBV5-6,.,ASSPVGGVIDSPLH
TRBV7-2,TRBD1,ASNQGARSHEQY
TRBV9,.,ASSDRSSGNTIY
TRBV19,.,ASSPRDTDTQY
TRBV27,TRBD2,ASRLAGIGTDTQY
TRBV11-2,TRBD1,ASSQQGGQPQH
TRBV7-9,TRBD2,AQPLAGTNNEQF
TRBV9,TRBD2,ASSVGLAGQDEQF
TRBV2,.,ASSEGQAGIQETQY
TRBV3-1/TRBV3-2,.,ASSPQLGGEAF
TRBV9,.,ASGDSPSNQPQH
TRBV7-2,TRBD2,ASSLDGTNPYEQY
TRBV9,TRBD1,ASSVGTGGNAGTDTQY